This T cell receptor beta chain was captured in a study of human T cells and chemical hapten exposure. Whole-study context: TCR yields per sample varied, mainly owing to small pooled library volume differences. Findings and limits, study-wide: Sensitizing with DPC caused no change in TCRs above 1 in 1000 frequency.

V was pared by 4 bases and J by 3 bases, with 15 bases between. The CDR3 sequence is 16 residues long. Worth noting for this clonotype: Its antigen is not known.

The time point was: pre-sensitization, week 0. Treatment described: therapeutic diphenylcyclopropenone sensitization with weekly scalp DPC. As the library was built, unique molecular identifiers were attached to individual cDNA molecules. TCRdb independently ran MiXCR on the RACE reads; one entry per CDR3 protein. The sample has fewer than 300,000 distinct CDR3 sequences; just under 8% are singletons. The sequenced sample was whole blood, obtained in connection with sensitization to the hapten diphenylcyclopropenone (DPC). J is TRBJ2-2 and V is TRBV12-3 or TRBV12-4; D perhaps matches TRBD2 (6 bases). The TCR was taken from a man younger than 30 with alopecia areata. Some clones in this sample may be carry-over from other donors' samples. CDR3 in DNA: TGTGCCAGCAGTTCAAGACTAGTGACCCACACCGGGGAGCTGTTTTTT. As protein: CASSSRLVTHTGELFF.